Listed below are T cell receptor beta chains from one sample, sequenced in a study of T cells after yellow fever vaccination. A single record per CDR3 protein comes from TCRdb applying MiXCR to the 5' RACE reads. The sample has hundreds of thousands of distinct CDR3 sequences, roughly 13% seen once. The starting material was PBMCs, obtained on the day of the yellow fever booster vaccination. Source of these receptors: a man aged 30 to 39 who received the YFV17D yellow fever vaccine. CDR3s include the opening cysteine and the closing phenylalanine or tryptophan. D genes are given only for firm matches. Only part of the rows carry a size: once, few, many, or a class if the clone is expanded.

NA,TRBV12-3/TRBV12-4,TRBJ1-3,TRBD1,TGTGCCAGCAGGGAGACAGGGGCTGGAAACACCATATATTTT,CASRETGAGNTIYF
few,TRBV28,TRBJ2-5,TRBD1,TGTGCCAGCAGTTACAGGGGTTACCACTCGGAGACCCAGTACTTC,CASSYRGYHSETQYF
NA,TRBV5-4,TRBJ2-3,NA,TGTGCCAGCAGCGTGGACAAAAATACGCAGTATTTT,CASSVDKNTQYF
many,TRBV5-8,TRBJ1-5,NA,TGTGCCAGCAGCTGGGGGGAAGGTCAGCCCCAGCATTTT,CASSWGEGQPQHF
NA,TRBV23-1,TRBJ2-3,NA,TGCGCCGAAGGGGCACAACGGGGTCTAGATACGCAGTATTTT,CAEGAQRGLDTQYF
NA,TRBV20-1,TRBJ2-7,NA,TGCAGTGCTGGAAGGGACGAGCAGTACTTC,CSAGRDEQYF
NA,TRBV5-1,TRBJ2-6,TRBD2,TGCGCCAGCAGCTTGGCCGGGACTAGCGGGAGAGCTGGGGCCAACGTCCTGACTTTC,CASSLAGTSGRAGANVLTF
NA,TRBV29-1,TRBJ2-5,NA,TGCAGCGTTGAAGTCGGTAATAGTTTAGGGGAGACCCAGTACTTC,CSVEVGNSLGETQYF
NA,TRBV11-2,TRBJ2-3,TRBD2,TGTGCCAGCAGCTTATTCGTCGCCTCCGGCGGGAGAGGTAGTACGCAGTATTTT,CASSLFVASGGRGSTQYF
NA,TRBV23-1,TRBJ2-1,NA,TGCGCCAGCAGTCACCCTGACAGGTCCTTATACAATGAGCAGTTCTTC,CASSHPDRSLYNEQFF
few,TRBV12-3/TRBV12-4,TRBJ2-7,NA,TGTGCCAGCAGTTTAAGACAGCTTGGCGAGCAGTACTTC,CASSLRQLGEQYF
few,TRBV7-2,TRBJ2-1,NA,TGTGCCAGCAGCCCCTCTTGGGACTCCTTCTCCTACAATGAGCAGTTCTTC,CASSPSWDSFSYNEQFF
few,TRBV5-4,TRBJ2-2,NA,TGTGCCAGCAGCTTGGACAGATCCACCGGGGAGCTGTTTTTT,CASSLDRSTGELFF
NA,TRBV2,TRBJ2-4,TRBD2,TGTGCCTGCAGTGTGGGGTCTAGCGGGAGGTTGAACATTCAGTACTTC,CACSVGSSGRLNIQYF
many,TRBV7-2,TRBJ2-3,NA,TGTGCCAGCAGCCTGCAGGGCCCAGATACGCAGTATTTT,CASSLQGPDTQYF
few,TRBV28,TRBJ1-5,TRBD1,TGTGCCAGCAGAACAGGGACAGGCCAGCCCCAGCATTTT,CASRTGTGQPQHF
NA,TRBV15,TRBJ2-1,TRBD2,TGTGCCACCAGCAGAATAGGTACAGGGACTAGCGGGAGGAGTGAGCAGTTCTTC,CATSRIGTGTSGRSEQFF
NA,TRBV20-1,TRBJ1-2,NA,TGCAGTGCTAGGGTCCACTTAGCGGGCTACACCTTC,CSARVHLAGYTF
many,TRBV12-3/TRBV12-4,TRBJ2-4,NA,TGTGCCAGCAGTTGGCTGGGGCAAAACATTCAGTACTTC,CASSWLGQNIQYF
NA,TRBV19,TRBJ1-6,NA,TGTGCCAGTAGTATAAAGAGCCAGGGGCGTTCACCCCTCCACTTT,CASSIKSQGRSPLHF
few,TRBV6-1,TRBJ2-1,TRBD2,TGTGCCAGCAGGGTACTAGCGGGAGTATCAAATGAGCAGTTCTTC,CASRVLAGVSNEQFF
few,TRBV12-3/TRBV12-4,TRBJ2-2,NA,TGTGCCAGCACCCTAAGGGGGGTACCCGGGGAGCTGTTTTTT,CASTLRGVPGELFF
NA,TRBV6-1,TRBJ1-5,NA,TGTGCCAGCAGGACCGGGACTTCCAATCAGCCCCAGCATTTT,CASRTGTSNQPQHF
few,TRBV11-1,TRBJ2-2,TRBD2,TGTGCCAGCAGCTTCAATCCGGGGGGAGGTGCCGGGGAGCTGTTTTTT,CASSFNPGGGAGELFF
NA,TRBV3-1,TRBJ2-1,NA,TGTGCCAGCAGCCTCGGTGGGAGGACCTACAATGAGCAGTTCTTC,CASSLGGRTYNEQFF
NA,TRBV7-9,TRBJ1-4,NA,TGTGCCTTAGCGCGGGGGGAAAAACTGTTTTTT,CALARGEKLFF
NA,TRBV12-3/TRBV12-4,TRBJ2-1,NA,TGTGCCAGCACCTTGGGAACCGGGGTGGATGAGCAGTTCTTC,CASTLGTGVDEQFF
NA,TRBV29-1,TRBJ2-7,TRBD2,TGCAGCGTATCAGCGGGAGTTCACGAGCAGTACTTC,CSVSAGVHEQYF
few,TRBV9,TRBJ2-1,TRBD2,TGTGCCAGCAGCGTAGGACGGGAGGGCGTTTACAATGAGCAGTTCTTC,CASSVGREGVYNEQFF
few,TRBV12-3/TRBV12-4,TRBJ2-1,NA,TGTGCCAGCAGCCCTGGACAGCACAATGAGCAGTTCTTC,CASSPGQHNEQFF